Listed here are 28 T cell receptor beta chains from one sample, sequenced in a study of blood T cell repertoires in COVID-19 (dated by TCRdb to about 2020). The library was obtained by the immunoSEQ multiplex PCR assay. TCRdb's version of the immuneACCESS table is confined to in-frame rearrangements and falls short of the full clone set. An unresolved V gene accounts for under half of the shortfall where checked; the remainder is of unknown origin. The sample includes 150,000 to 200,000 clones, with around four fifths observed a single time. The ten top clones hold around 5.2% of the sample. The sample consisted of peripheral blood. Receptors were obtained from a woman aged 25 to 39 with acute or convalescent COVID-19.

The chain carries TRBV30 and TRBJ2-1; 7 nucleotides align to TRBD2. J gave up 7 bases and V 3 bases, and 6 bases lay outside the gene matches. CDR3 length equals 13 residues. The germline CDR1 and CDR2 sequences are GTSNPN and SVGIG (reference sequence). In DNA, the CDR3 is TGTGCCTGGAGGGGAGGGAGCATGAATGAGCAGTTCTTC. This sequence encodes CAWRGGSMNEQFF.

This clone was found once. The chain combines TRBV7-2 with TRBJ2-3; 8 nucleotides align to TRBD2. This CDR3 has 15 amino acids. Trimming removed 6 bases from V and 6 bases from J; junction bases left unmatched: 11. CDR1 and CDR2 from the germline V gene are SGHTA and FQGNSA. CDR3 region: CASRWGTSVSDTQYF. In nucleotides, the CDR3 is TGTGCCAGCAGATGGGGGACTAGTGTCTCCGATACGCAGTATTTT.

The chain uses TRBV6-1 and TRBJ1-5, with unresolved D. Per germline, CDR1 MNHNS and CDR2 SASEGT. The CDR3 has 18 amino acids. V lost 0 bases, J lost 0 bases, and 15 bases lay in between. Written as DNA, the CDR3 is TGTGCCAGCAGTGAAGCAGTACTAGCGAGTTATAGCAATCAGCCCCAGCATTTT. This encodes CASSEAVLASYSNQPQHF.

The chain employs TRBV10-3 and TRBJ1-1; weak D call: TRBD1 (5 bases). The CDR3 consists of 12 residues. The germline V gene encodes CDR1 ENHRY and CDR2 SYGVKD. The V and J ends lost 3 bases and 4 bases respectively, with 6 bases between them. CDR3 residues: CAISDRATEAFF. The DNA of the CDR3 is TGTGCCATCAGTGACAGGGCCACTGAAGCTTTCTTT.

This clone has a single count. The V gene is TRBV4-3, the J gene TRBJ1-2; D is unresolved. Germline assignment: CDR1 LGHNA and CDR2 YSLEER. V shed 0 bases and J shed 7 bases, with 12 bases lying between them. The CDR3 is 14 amino acids. CDR3 nucleotide sequence: TGCGCCAGCAGCCAAGAGGCCAAGTCCTCTGGCTACACCTTC. Amino acids: CASSQEAKSSGYTF.

In nucleotides, the CDR3 is TGTGCCAGCGGAACAGGGAATGAGCAGTTCTTC. Protein product: CASGTGNEQFF. The chain has TRBV7-9 and TRBJ2-1; a weak D match, TRBD1 (6 bases). Deletions cut 8 bases from V and 7 bases from J, with 9 bases between. The CDR3 runs 11 residues. Germline assignment: CDR1 SEHNR and CDR2 FQNEAQ (reference sequence).

The V call is TRBV19, the J call TRBJ2-3; 7 bases match TRBD2. Trimming removed 7 bases from V and 2 bases from J; junction bases left unmatched: 9. Germline values: CDR1 LNHDA, CDR2 SQIVND (reference sequence). The CDR3 loop spans 15 amino acids. The CDR3 loop reads CASNYIGLDTDTQYF. CDR3 DNA: TGTGCCAGTAATTATATAGGACTAGACACAGATACGCAGTATTTT. Filled out from reference TRBV19 and TRBJ2-3, the complete variable domain reads DGGITQSPKYLFRKEGQNVTLSCEQNLNHDAMYWYRQDPGQGLRLIYYSQIVNDFQKGDIAEGYSVSREKKESFPLTVTSAQKNPTAFYLCASNYIGLDTDTQYFGPGTRLTVL.

The chain recombines TRBV5-5 with TRBJ1-2, with D possibly being TRBD1 (5 bases). From germline, CDR1 is SGHKS and CDR2 YYEKEE (reference sequence). The V and J ends lost 3 bases and 4 bases respectively, with 19 bases between them. There are 16 residues in the CDR3. CDR3 region: CASSSSTAGSLYGYTF. CDR3 nucleotides: TGTGCCAGCAGCTCCTCGACAGCCGGCTCCCTCTATGGCTACACCTTC.

V gene TRBV2 combines with J gene TRBJ2-1, with a possible D match to TRBD2 (6 bases). This CDR3 has 16 amino acids. Germline V gene sequence: CDR1 SNHLY, CDR2 FYNNEI. Between the trimmed V and J ends, which lost 3 bases and 3 bases, there was a span of 15 bases. This CDR3 is CASSEGFGSLYNEQFF. The CDR3 DNA follows: TGTGCCAGCAGTGAGGGTTTCGGGAGTCTCTACAATGAGCAGTTCTTC.

For this clone: The sample contains more than one DNA sequence encoding this CDR3. This rearrangement joins TRBV5-5 to TRBJ2-7, with TRBD1 matching 7 bases. CDR1 is SGHKS and CDR2 is YYEKEE in the germline V gene (reference sequence). The CDR3 has 12 amino acids. V lost 2 bases to trimming and J lost 7 bases; unmatched junction nucleotides: 3. The CDR3 loop reads CASSFTGEEQYF. CDR3 bases: TGTGCCAGCAGCTTCACAGGGGAAGAGCAGTACTTC.

The gene calls are TRBV5-4 and TRBJ1-1; 7 bases match TRBD1. The CDR3 extends over 14 amino acids. Germline V gene sequence: CDR1 SGHNT, CDR2 YYREEE (reference sequence). Trimming cost V 5 bases and J 0 bases; bases outside gene matches: 4. CDR3 sequence reads: CASRMDRLNTEAFF. The CDR3 region has the DNA TGTGCCAGCAGGATGGACAGGCTGAACACTGAAGCTTTCTTT.

The sample holds one count of this clone. The chain has TRBV7-2 and TRBJ1-1; D gene ambiguous. The V gene lost 4 bases and the J gene lost 0 bases, with 9 bases spanning the gap. Looked up from germline, CDR1 is SGHTA and CDR2 is FQGNSA. This CDR3 has 14 amino acids. Here the CDR3 reads CASSYPGLNTEAFF. The CDR3 DNA follows: TGTGCCAGCAGCTACCCGGGGTTGAACACTGAAGCTTTCTTT.

This clone was counted a single time. The CDR3: CASSWVKGLNTEAFF. The CDR3 coding sequence is TGTGCCAGCAGTTGGGTTAAGGGGTTGAACACTGAAGCTTTCTTT. The chain is built from TRBV28 and TRBJ1-1; a weak D match, TRBD1 (5 bases). CDR1 MDHEN and CDR2 SYDVKM come from the germline V gene. The V end lost 4 bases, the J end lost 0 bases, and 12 bases lay between the germline ends. This CDR3 is 15 amino acids long.

As regards this clone: Other DNA sequences of this sample code for an identical CDR3. V usage is TRBV27 and J usage is TRBJ2-6, with 7 bases fitting TRBD2. CDR1 and CDR2 (germline): MNHEY, SMNVEV (reference sequence). J was trimmed by 1 base and V by 3 bases; bases with no gene match: 0. CDR3 length: 15 amino acids. The CDR3 sequence is CASSLRGSGANVLTF. The CDR3 DNA is TGTGCCAGCAGTTTGCGGGGGTCTGGGGCCAACGTCCTGACTTTC.

V gene TRBV25-1 combines with J gene TRBJ1-6, with a tentative D call TRBD1 (5 bases). The CDR3 has 15 residues. From germline, CDR1 is MGHDK and CDR2 SYGVNS. The V gene lost 5 bases and the J gene lost 9 bases, with 17 bases spanning the gap. As DNA, the CDR3 is TGTGCCAGCAGTCCTTTTCAGGGTACGGGTTCACCCCTCCACTTT. Its protein product is CASSPFQGTGSPLHF. Supplemented by reference TRBV25-1 and TRBJ1-6, the full variable domain reads EADIYQTPRYLVIGTGKKITLECSQTMGHDKMYWYQQDPGMELHLIHYSYGVNSTEKGDLSSESTVSRIRTEHFPLTLESARPSHTSQYLCASSPFQGTGSPLHFGNGTRLTVT.

This chain links TRBV19 with TRBJ1-1, with D tentatively TRBD1 (6 bases). The CDR3 is 15 amino acids. V was shortened by 3 bases and J by 1 base, with 12 bases between the two germline ends. Germline CDR1 and CDR2: LNHDA and SQIVND (reference sequence). As DNA, the CDR3 is TGTGCCAGTAGTATTGGGGCAGGGGCGAACACTGAAGCTTTCTTT. Amino acids: CASSIGAGANTEAFF.

This clone was observed once. The chain has TRBV27 and TRBJ1-4; D remains ambiguous. V was shortened by 6 bases and J by 4 bases, with 9 bases between the two germline ends. CDR1 is MNHEY and CDR2 is SMNVEV in the germline V gene (reference sequence). The CDR3 is 13 amino acids. CDR3: CASSRSGNEKLFF. The CDR3 coding sequence is TGTGCCAGCAGCCGCTCGGGTAATGAAAAACTGTTTTTT. Full variable domain (rest looked up from reference TRBV27 and TRBJ1-4): EAQVTQNPRYLITVTGKKLTVTCSQNMNHEYMSWYRQDPGLGLRQIYYSMNVEVTDKGDVPEGYKVSRKEKRNFPLILESPSPNQTSLYFCASSRSGNEKLFFGSGTQLSVL.

The J gene is TRBJ2-3, the V gene TRBV19, with 7 bases identical to TRBD2. The CDR3 sequence is 16 residues long. V shed 3 bases, J shed 3 bases, and the junction held 9 bases outside the gene matches. The germline CDR1 and CDR2 sequences are LNHDA and SQIVND (reference sequence). As DNA, the CDR3 is TGTGCCAGTAGTATGACTAGGACTAGAGGGACAGATACGCAGTATTTT. It translates to CASSMTRTRGTDTQYF.

DNA of the CDR3: TGTGCCACCAGCAGCGGGACAGGGGATGGCTACACCTTC. Protein: CATSSGTGDGYTF. The genes are TRBV15 and TRBJ1-2, with 10 bases identical to TRBD1. The CDR3 loop spans 13 amino acids. In germline, CDR1 is LNHNV, CDR2 YYDKDF (reference sequence). Trimming took 3 bases from V and 6 from J; bases not matched to a gene: 1.

This rearrangement joins TRBV5-1 to TRBJ2-5; no clear D gene. Germline V gene data show CDR1 as SGHRS and CDR2 as YFSETQ. V was clipped by 4 bases and J by 2 bases, with 9 bases between them. This CDR3 has 13 amino acids. CDR3 sequence: CASSLDSQETQYF. The CDR3 region has the DNA TGCGCCAGCAGCCTAGACTCGCAAGAGACCCAGTACTTC.

V is TRBV30 and J is TRBJ1-6; 8 positions match TRBD1. V was pared by 2 bases and J by 0 bases, with 0 bases of the junction left unmatched. Per the germline V gene, CDR1 is GTSNPN and CDR2 is SVGIG (reference sequence). The CDR3 runs 15 residues. CDR3 DNA: TGTGCCTGGAGTACAGGGGGCTCCTATAATTCACCCCTCCACTTT. Translated, it gives CAWSTGGSYNSPLHF.

This chain joins TRBV6-5 and TRBJ1-2, with a tentative D call TRBD1 (6 bases). The germline CDR1 and CDR2 sequences are MNHEY and SVGAGI. CDR3 size: 13 residues. Trimming took 10 bases from V and 4 from J, leaving 16 bases between them. CDR3 DNA sequence: TGTGCCATTACTTACAGGGTCGGCTATGGCTACACCTTC. Its translation: CAITYRVGYGYTF.

The V call is TRBV3-1 (or the pseudogene TRBV3-2), the J call TRBJ2-5; D not certain. The CDR3 extends over 14 amino acids. Looked up from germline, CDR1 is LGHDT and CDR2 is YNNKEL (reference sequence). V gave up 0 bases and J gave up 5 bases, with 10 bases separating them. CDR3: CASSQDPVLETQYF. The CDR3 DNA is TGTGCCAGCAGCCAAGATCCGGTATTGGAGACCCAGTACTTC.

This chain joins TRBV6-2 or TRBV6-3 and TRBJ2-7; 9 positions agree with TRBD1. The germline CDR1 and CDR2 sequences are MNHEY and SVGEGT. The CDR3 covers 17 residues. Trimming at V came to 6 bases and at J to 2 bases, leaving 14 bases not matched to a gene. CDR3 residues: CASSSRLRDRATYEQYF. The CDR3 DNA sequence: TGTGCCAGCAGCTCCCGCCTCCGGGACAGGGCCACCTACGAGCAGTACTTC.

The chain couples TRBV19 to TRBJ2-5, with 8 bases identical to TRBD2. The CDR3 is made up of 15 amino acids. CDR1 LNHDA and CDR2 SQIVND come from the germline V gene (reference sequence). The V gene end was trimmed by 3 bases and the J gene end by 2 bases; junction bases not matched to a gene: 5. The DNA for the CDR3 is TGTGCCAGTAGTATGACTAGCGTTTTGCAAGAGACCCAGTACTTC. Translating gives CASSMTSVLQETQYF.

The chain recombines TRBV9 with TRBJ2-7; the D gene is possibly TRBD2 (6 bases). Looked up from germline, CDR1 is SGDLS and CDR2 is YYNGEE. V was trimmed by 4 bases and J by 6 bases, leaving 14 bases between them. The CDR3 sequence is 13 residues long. The CDR3 spells CASSSLRGAEQYF. For the CDR3, the DNA is TGTGCCAGCAGCTCCTTGCGGGGAGCCGAGCAGTACTTC.

The genes are TRBV28 and TRBJ2-2; 8 bases align to TRBD1. The V and J ends lost 6 bases and 1 base, in that order; junction bases with no gene match: 7. The CDR3 runs to 16 residues. The germline V gene encodes CDR1 MDHEN and CDR2 SYDVKM. CDR3 sequence reads: CASSPLGTGNTGELFF. The CDR3 nucleotides are TGTGCCAGCAGCCCCCTGGGGACAGGGAACACCGGGGAGCTGTTTTTT.

The rearrangement links TRBV14 to TRBJ1-2; D is ambiguous. V was trimmed by 0 bases and J by 2 bases, leaving 10 bases between them. CDR1 SGHDN and CDR2 FVKESK come from the germline V gene. The CDR3 consists of 15 residues. CDR3 sequence reads: CASSQDHSRNYGYTF. In DNA, the CDR3 is TGTGCCAGCAGCCAAGATCATAGCCGGAACTATGGCTACACCTTC.